This T cell receptor (beta chain) was captured in a study of blood T cell repertoires in COVID-19. Looking at the study overall: The United States, Italy and Spain supplied acute and convalescent COVID-19 samples. PBMCs, B-cell-depleted T cells, or T cells were the source of the cDNA or gDNA that made up the material.

Original processing notes: By means of reference gene primer amplification, nucleated cell counts were estimated. Profiling relied on immunoSEQ multiplex PCR, and the TCRdb table lists in-frame clones only, not all of them. The DNA was the basis for D and trimming; V, J and clone size are from that table. The sample records roughly 49,000 clones, approximately 90% being singletons. V lost 3 bases and J lost 5; bases outside the gene matches: 14. Germline V CDR1 and CDR2: LGHNT, FRNRAP. The CDR3 consists of 18 residues. This clone occurred a few times. Sequencing input: peripheral blood. The TCR sequence derives from a woman older than 75 with acute or convalescent COVID-19. This chain uses TRBV12-5 with TRBJ2-2, with 8 bases fitting TRBD2. CDR3 loop: CASGFPPQRERETGELFF. The DNA of the CDR3 is TGTGCTAGTGGTTTCCCTCCCCAGCGGGAGCGGGAAACCGGGGAGCTGTTTTTT. Together with reference TRBV12-5 and TRBJ2-2, the CDR3 gives the full variable domain: DARVTQTPRHKVTEMGQEVTMRCQPILGHNTVFWYRQTMMQGLELLAYFRNRAPLDDSGMPKDRFSAEMPDATLATLKIQPSEPRDSAVYFCASGFPPQRERETGELFFGEGSRLTVL.